This TCR beta chain stems from a study of T cell clonality in common variable immunodeficiency. Study conclusions and caveats: Fewer TCRbeta clones were shared among CVID subjects than controls. In common variable immunodeficiency, TCR beta chains reportedly carried fewer deletions and N-nucleotide insertions.

Germline CDR1 and CDR2: MNHNS and SASEGT. V shed 2 bases and J shed 7 bases, with 12 bases lying between them. This CDR3 comprises 14 residues. Some clones are missing from TCRdb's copy, which holds only in-frame ones; the method was immunoSEQ multiplex PCR. Altogether roughly 42,000 clones were found in the sample, and no singletons occur. Diagnosis required reduced IgG, IgA and/or IgM with specific antibody deficiency. Caucasian heritage predominated among both patients and controls. In regard to this clone: What it recognizes is unknown. The read is 3 residues too short to cover the CDR3 end, so that end is filled in from the germline J gene.

The gene calls are TRBV6-1 and TRBJ1-5; D perhaps matches TRBD1 (6 bases). This receptor was obtained from a human donor with common variable immunodeficiency. The sample comprised peripheral blood mononuclear cells. CDR3: CASSESGGWQPQHF. Partial CDR3 DNA: TGTGCCAGCAGTGAATCGGGGGGCTGGCAGCCC.